Listed below are T cell receptor beta chains from one sample, sequenced in a study of blood T cell repertoires in COVID-19. Using immunoSEQ multiplex PCR, the repertoire was profiled, and TCRdb retains in-frame clones only, with some absent. The table shows 200,000 to 250,000 clones, with about 82% occurring only once. Sequenced sample: PBMCs or T cells enriched from blood (not recorded which). The source is a woman aged 50 to 60 who had recovered from COVID-19. CDR3s include the opening cysteine and the closing phenylalanine or tryptophan. D genes are given only for firm matches. Some rows have no size entry. The others give once, few or many, or a class for an expanded clone.

size: -; J: TRBJ2-5; D: TRBD1; V: TRBV29-1; CDR3: CSGGQGGETQYF; DNA: TGCAGCGGGGGACAGGGCGGGGAGACCCAGTACTTC
size: -; J: TRBJ2-1; D: -; V: TRBV30; CDR3: CAWRLPGALGNEQFF; DNA: TGTGCCTGGAGACTGCCAGGGGCCCTGGGCAATGAGCAGTTCTTC
size: few; J: TRBJ1-4; D: -; V: TRBV5-1; CDR3: CASSFARTTPNEKLFF; DNA: TGCGCCAGCAGCTTTGCAAGGACTACTCCTAATGAAAAACTGTTTTTT
size: -; J: TRBJ2-3; D: -; V: TRBV27; CDR3: CASSPLGRSDTQYF; DNA: TGTGCCAGCAGTCCCCTTGGGAGGTCAGATACGCAGTATTTT
size: -; J: TRBJ2-7; D: -; V: TRBV13; CDR3: CASSKEDSPYEQYF; DNA: TGTGCCAGCAGCAAAGAAGACAGTCCCTACGAGCAGTACTTC
size: -; J: TRBJ2-5; D: -; V: TRBV7-3; CDR3: CASSLGGGALGTQYF; DNA: TGTGCCAGCAGCTTAGGCGGGGGCGCTCTTGGGACCCAGTACTTC
size: once; J: TRBJ2-5; D: TRBD1; V: TRBV4-1; CDR3: CASSQGTGFFQGETQYF; DNA: TGCGCCAGCAGCCAAGGGACAGGGTTTTTTCAGGGGGAGACCCAGTACTTC
size: -; J: TRBJ2-1; D: -; V: TRBV2; CDR3: CASSGRSYNEQFF; DNA: TGTGCCAGCAGTGGCAGATCCTACAATGAGCAGTTCTTC
size: -; J: TRBJ2-3; D: TRBD1; V: TRBV2; CDR3: CASSELQGVRTDTQYF; DNA: TGTGCCAGCAGTGAATTACAGGGGGTGCGCACAGATACGCAGTATTTT
size: -; J: TRBJ2-3; D: TRBD2; V: TRBV6-2/TRBV6-3; CDR3: CASSQTSVTDTQYF; DNA: TGTGCCAGCAGCCAGACTAGCGTCACAGATACGCAGTATTTT
size: -; J: TRBJ1-4; D: -; V: TRBV4-3; CDR3: CASSQDLGGPRNEKLFF; DNA: TGCGCCAGCAGCCAAGATTTAGGAGGCCCGCGAAATGAAAAACTGTTTTTT
size: few; J: TRBJ1-4; D: -; V: TRBV5-1; CDR3: CASSLGLIVLPRQVEKLFF; DNA: TGCGCCAGCAGCTTGGGACTCATAGTCCTTCCACGACAGGTAGAAAAACTGTTTTTT
size: -; J: TRBJ1-1; D: -; V: TRBV28; CDR3: CASRLGGGTEAFF; DNA: TGTGCCAGCCGGTTGGGGGGAGGCACTGAAGCTTTCTTT
size: -; J: TRBJ1-1; D: TRBD1; V: TRBV7-3; CDR3: CASSFTGTGEGTEAFF; DNA: TGTGCCAGCAGCTTCACCGGGACAGGGGAAGGCACTGAAGCTTTCTTT
size: -; J: TRBJ1-4; D: TRBD1; V: TRBV12-5; CDR3: CASGFSSGTGSEKLFF; DNA: TGTGCTAGTGGTTTCTCGTCCGGGACAGGGAGCGAAAAACTGTTTTTT
size: -; J: TRBJ2-2; D: -; V: TRBV3-1/TRBV3-2; CDR3: CASSLRVGTGELFF; DNA: TGTGCCAGCAGCCTTCGGGTGGGTACCGGGGAGCTGTTTTTT
size: -; J: TRBJ1-4; D: -; V: TRBV5-1; CDR3: CASSPLQYNEKLFF; DNA: TGCGCCAGCAGCCCCCTACAGTATAATGAAAAACTGTTTTTT
size: few; J: TRBJ2-2; D: TRBD2; V: TRBV6-5; CDR3: CASSLLSGGAGELFF; DNA: TGTGCCAGCAGCCTACTTAGCGGGGGGGCCGGGGAGCTGTTTTTT
size: -; J: TRBJ2-3; D: -; V: TRBV7-9; CDR3: CASSLAGGRTDTQYF; DNA: TGTGCCAGCAGCTTAGCGGGAGGACGCACAGATACGCAGTATTTT
size: -; J: TRBJ1-1; D: -; V: TRBV29-1; CDR3: CSGVESSPGKAFF; DNA: TGCAGCGGTGTAGAGTCGTCGCCCGGGAAAGCTTTCTTT
size: once; J: TRBJ2-7; D: TRBD1; V: TRBV19; CDR3: CASRITGGREQYF; DNA: TGTGCCAGTAGGATTACAGGGGGCCGCGAGCAGTACTTC
size: -; J: TRBJ2-1; D: TRBD2; V: TRBV9; CDR3: CASSVMAGENEQFF; DNA: TGTGCCAGCAGCGTCATGGCGGGAGAAAATGAGCAGTTCTTC
size: -; J: TRBJ1-1; D: -; V: TRBV5-8; CDR3: CASSLVTPVKAFF; DNA: TGTGCCAGCAGCTTGGTGACACCCGTCAAAGCTTTCTTT
size: -; J: TRBJ2-7; D: -; V: TRBV4-1; CDR3: CASSQVLGHYEQYF; DNA: TGCGCCAGCAGCCAAGTCCTTGGACATTACGAGCAGTACTTC
size: -; J: TRBJ2-3; D: TRBD2; V: TRBV6-5; CDR3: CASRLGLASTDTQYF; DNA: TGTGCCAGCAGGTTGGGACTAGCTTCCACAGATACGCAGTATTTT
size: -; J: TRBJ1-6; D: -; V: TRBV30; CDR3: CAWIGGDGYNSPLHF; DNA: TGTGCCTGGATCGGAGGGGACGGCTATAATTCACCCCTCCACTTT
size: -; J: TRBJ1-2; D: -; V: TRBV2; CDR3: CASSEMRALNNYGYTF; DNA: TGTGCCAGCAGTGAAATGCGCGCTTTGAATAACTATGGCTACACCTTC
size: -; J: TRBJ2-7; D: -; V: TRBV27; CDR3: CASGGQSSYEQYF; DNA: TGTGCCAGCGGTGGACAGAGCTCCTACGAGCAGTACTTC
size: once; J: TRBJ2-3; D: TRBD2; V: TRBV6-4; CDR3: CASSEGEGSTDTQYF; DNA: TGTGCCAGCAGTGAAGGGGAGGGAAGCACAGATACGCAGTATTTT
size: few; J: TRBJ2-7; D: -; V: TRBV7-2; CDR3: CASQPVKLPPYEQYF; DNA: TGTGCCAGCCAACCCGTGAAACTACCTCCCTACGAGCAGTACTTC
size: -; J: TRBJ2-1; D: -; V: TRBV13; CDR3: CASSFRDSRGHEQFF; DNA: TGTGCCAGCAGCTTCCGGGACTCCCGTGGGCATGAGCAGTTCTTC
size: -; J: TRBJ1-2; D: -; V: TRBV12-3/TRBV12-4; CDR3: CASSFSRTGYTF; DNA: TGTGCCAGCAGTTTTTCACGGACAGGCTACACCTTC
size: -; J: TRBJ1-2; D: TRBD1; V: TRBV14; CDR3: CASSQGTGGFGYTF; DNA: TGTGCCAGCAGCCAAGGGACAGGGGGCTTTGGCTACACCTTC
size: few; J: TRBJ1-6; D: -; V: TRBV4-3; CDR3: CASSQDYRRLEAYNSPLHF; DNA: TGCGCCAGCAGCCAAGATTACCGGCGACTCGAAGCCTATAATTCACCCCTCCACTTT
size: -; J: TRBJ1-4; D: TRBD1; V: TRBV2; CDR3: CASRRQGGGEKLFF; DNA: TGTGCCAGCAGGAGACAGGGGGGTGGAGAAAAACTGTTTTTT
size: -; J: TRBJ1-2; D: TRBD1; V: TRBV18; CDR3: CASSPPGTGARNYGYTF; DNA: TGTGCCAGCTCACCACCGGGGACAGGGGCAAGAAACTATGGCTACACCTTC
size: -; J: TRBJ1-2; D: TRBD1; V: TRBV30; CDR3: CAWTRQGHYGYTF; DNA: TGTGCCTGGACCCGACAGGGTCACTATGGCTACACCTTC
size: -; J: TRBJ1-5; D: TRBD1; V: TRBV27; CDR3: CASRQTGGNQPQHF; DNA: TGTGCCAGCAGGCAGACAGGGGGCAATCAGCCCCAGCATTTT
size: -; J: TRBJ2-3; D: TRBD2; V: TRBV28; CDR3: CASSFLGTSGIGTDTQYF; DNA: TGTGCCAGCAGTTTCCTAGGGACTAGCGGGATAGGCACAGATACGCAGTATTTT
size: -; J: TRBJ1-2; D: -; V: TRBV29-1; CDR3: CSSREGYGYTF; DNA: TGCAGCTCTAGGGAGGGGTATGGCTACACCTTC
size: -; J: TRBJ2-7; D: -; V: TRBV19; CDR3: CASSTLKRGSYEQYF; DNA: TGTGCCAGTAGTACCCTAAAGAGGGGGTCCTACGAGCAGTACTTC
size: -; J: TRBJ2-7; D: -; V: TRBV6-5; CDR3: CASSYRQGYEQYF; DNA: TGTGCCAGCAGTTACAGGCAGGGGTACGAGCAGTACTTC
size: -; J: TRBJ2-7; D: -; V: TRBV15; CDR3: CATSRNPGGGRSYEQYF; DNA: TGTGCCACCAGCAGAAATCCTGGGGGCGGGAGATCTTACGAGCAGTACTTC
size: -; J: TRBJ1-5; D: -; V: TRBV30; CDR3: CAWTSSVYNQPQHF; DNA: TGTGCCTGGACGAGTTCTGTGTACAATCAGCCCCAGCATTTT
size: -; J: TRBJ2-7; D: TRBD2; V: TRBV10-2; CDR3: CASRTAGGLYEQYF; DNA: TGCGCCAGCAGAACAGCGGGGGGGTTATACGAGCAGTACTTC
size: -; J: TRBJ2-3; D: -; V: TRBV6-5; CDR3: CASSYSSRVTDTQYF; DNA: TGTGCCAGCAGTTACTCGAGTCGGGTCACAGATACGCAGTATTTT
size: -; J: TRBJ2-3; D: TRBD2; V: TRBV24-1; CDR3: CATSVGGRDLDTQYF; DNA: TGTGCCACCAGTGTTGGAGGGAGGGACCTAGATACGCAGTATTTT
size: -; J: TRBJ1-1; D: -; V: TRBV19; CDR3: CASSALQGSTEAFF; DNA: TGTGCCAGTAGTGCGCTACAGGGTAGCACTGAAGCTTTCTTT
size: once; J: TRBJ2-1; D: -; V: TRBV7-3; CDR3: CASSRTGLNTLSYNEQFF; DNA: TGTGCCAGCAGCCGCACAGGGCTCAATACCCTTTCCTACAATGAGCAGTTCTTC
size: once; J: TRBJ1-6; D: -; V: TRBV9; CDR3: CASSAWGGTGSPLHF; DNA: TGTGCCAGCAGCGCCTGGGGGGGTACGGGATCACCCCTCCACTTT
size: -; J: TRBJ2-1; D: TRBD2; V: TRBV28; CDR3: CASLAGFGGEQFF; DNA: TGTGCCTCACTAGCGGGATTCGGTGGTGAGCAGTTCTTC
size: -; J: TRBJ2-2; D: TRBD2; V: TRBV5-6; CDR3: CATFLAGTGELFF; DNA: TGTGCCACCTTCTTAGCGGGAACCGGGGAGCTGTTTTTT
size: -; J: TRBJ2-1; D: -; V: TRBV7-6; CDR3: CASSLPQRGGETGSYNEQFF; DNA: TGTGCCAGCAGCCTCCCTCAAAGAGGAGGGGAAACCGGGTCCTACAATGAGCAGTTCTTC
size: -; J: TRBJ1-1; D: TRBD1; V: TRBV6-5; CDR3: CASSLQGPTEAFF; DNA: TGTGCCAGCAGCTTACAGGGGCCGACTGAAGCTTTCTTT